These 18 T cell receptor beta chains originate from one sample sequenced in a study of blood T cell repertoires in COVID-19 (TCRdb year 2020). The protocol used for the library was the immunoSEQ multiplex PCR assay. In its TCRdb copy, this immuneACCESS table keeps in-frame sequences only and misses some clones. Where compared with another copy, unresolved V genes explain less than half of these, and the others have no known cause. This sample is represented by roughly 230,000 clones; approximately 86% of them were singletons. The top ten hold 3.6% of the sample. Input material: peripheral blood. These receptors came from a woman at least 80 years old with acute or convalescent COVID-19.

The chain uses TRBV6-1 and TRBJ2-1, with TRBD2 identical over 7 bases. Germline V gene sequence: CDR1 MNHNS, CDR2 SASEGT. This CDR3 spans 14 amino acids. The junction had 0 bases not matched to a gene; V was cut back by 0 bases and J by 4 bases. The DNA of the CDR3 is TGTGCCAGCAGTGAAGCGGGGGGGTACAATGAGCAGTTCTTC. Translated: CASSEAGGYNEQFF.

This chain connects TRBV5-1 to TRBJ1-3; D is unclear. Trimming pared 4 bases from V and 2 bases from J, leaving 10 bases between. CDR3 length: 14 amino acids. The germline CDR1 and CDR2 sequences are SGHRS and YFSETQ. CDR3 amino acids: CASSPGRAGNTIYF. For the CDR3, the DNA is TGCGCCAGCAGCCCCGGGAGGGCTGGAAACACCATATATTTT.

The rearrangement joins TRBV9 to TRBJ2-2, with D possibly being TRBD2 (6 bases). V was shortened by 0 bases and J by 0 bases, with 9 bases between the two germline ends. Germline V gene lookup returns CDR1 SGDLS and CDR2 YYNGEE. The CDR3 is 16 amino acids. Written as DNA, the CDR3 is TGTGCCAGCAGCGTAGACCCGGGGGCGAACACCGGGGAGCTGTTTTTT. The encoded protein is CASSVDPGANTGELFF.

This clone was counted between two and nine times. The chain employs TRBV7-8 and TRBJ1-1; unclear D gene. CDR1 is SGHVS and CDR2 is FQNEAQ in the germline V gene. The V end lost 5 bases, the J end lost 5 bases, and 15 bases lay between the germline ends. The CDR3 covers 14 residues. The CDR3 region has the DNA TGTGCCAGCAGCCCGCCGCAGGTTATAACTGAAGCTTTCTTT. The encoded protein is CASSPPQVITEAFF.

The chain has TRBV2 and TRBJ1-6, with TRBD1 matching over 7 bases. This CDR3 region has 14 residues. J gave up 5 bases and V 6 bases, and 4 bases lay outside the gene matches. Per germline, CDR1 SNHLY and CDR2 FYNNEI. The CDR3 DNA reads as TGTGCCAGCAGGGAACAGGGGAATAATTCACCCCTCCACTTT. Residues: CASREQGNNSPLHF.

The rearrangement joins TRBV5-1 to TRBJ1-4; a weak D match, TRBD1 (5 bases). The germline CDR1 and CDR2 sequences are SGHRS and YFSETQ. V was cut by 0 bases and J by 8 bases, with 14 bases left in between. This CDR3 is built from 15 residues. The CDR3 DNA sequence: TGCGCCAGCAGCTTGGAGGTTCAGGGCGGAGAAAAACTGTTTTTT. It codes for CASSLEVQGGEKLFF.

The V gene is TRBV11-3, the J gene TRBJ1-2, with a weak D call TRBD1 (6 bases). The V end was cut by 5 bases, the J end by 1 base, with 11 bases between. The length of the CDR3 is 14 residues. Germline CDR1 is SGHNT and CDR2 is YENEEA. The chain's CDR3 is CASSLTGDNYGYTF. CDR3 bases: TGTGCCAGCAGCCTGACAGGTGATAACTATGGCTACACCTTC. Drawing the rest from reference TRBV11-3 and TRBJ1-2, the complete variable domain is EAGVVQSPRYKIIEKKQPVAFWCNPISGHNTLYWYLQNLGQGPELLIRYENEEAVDDSQLPKDRFSAERLKGVDSTLKIQPAELGDSAVYLCASSLTGDNYGYTFGSGTRLTVV.

The J gene is TRBJ2-3, the V gene TRBV21-1; the table names TRBD1, a call not compared with the DNA. TRBV21-1 is noted as a pseudogene. The CDR3 has 16 amino acids. The CDR3 is CASSPGGVLGTDTQYF. The CDR3 region has the DNA TGTGCCAGCAGCCCTGGGGGCGTATTAGGCACAGATACGCAGTATTTT.

This clone appeared a single time. The chain links TRBV18 to TRBJ1-4; 8 bases match TRBD1. J lost 8 bases, V lost 6 bases, and 8 bases had no gene match. This CDR3 has 14 amino acids. Germline CDR1 and CDR2: KGHSH and LQKENI. The DNA for the CDR3 is TGTGCCAGCTCCTTGGACAGGGTCTCCGAAAAACTGTTTTTT. As protein: CASSLDRVSEKLFF. Using reference TRBV18 and TRBJ1-4 for the parts outside the CDR3, the full variable domain is NAGVMQNPRHLVRRRGQEARLRCSPMKGHSHVYWYRQLPEEGLKFMVYLQKENIIDESGMPKERFSAEFPKEGPSILRIQQVVRGDSAAYFCASSLDRVSEKLFFGSGTQLSVL.

The genes are TRBV15 and TRBJ1-6; no reliable D call. CDR3 size: 16 residues. Germline loops: CDR1 LNHNV, CDR2 YYDKDF (reference sequence). Trimming removed 0 bases from V and 8 bases from J, with 14 bases in between. In nucleotides, the CDR3 is TGTGCCACCAGCAGAGATCTTTCGGGTTTGGATTCACCCCTCCACTTT. Encoded protein: CATSRDLSGLDSPLHF.

This chain joins TRBV6-5 and TRBJ2-7, with 9 bases fitting TRBD1. With 7 bases clipped from V and 7 bases from J, the junction kept 8 bases outside the gene matches. Germline V gene data show CDR1 as MNHEY and CDR2 as SVGAGI. The CDR3 is 13 residues long. The CDR3 bases are TGTGCCAGCACCAAACAGGGGGCAGAAGAGCAGTACTTC. Residues: CASTKQGAEEQYF.

The count of this clone is one. V is TRBV2 and J is TRBJ1-1; D call uncertain. This CDR3 is 13 amino acids long. V was shortened by 8 bases and J by 1 base, with 11 bases between the two germline ends. CDR1 and CDR2 (germline): SNHLY, FYNNEI. This CDR3 reads CASGGRPNTEAFF. The DNA for the CDR3 is TGTGCCAGCGGAGGGAGGCCGAACACTGAAGCTTTCTTT.

Concerning this clone itself: The same CDR3 also results from other DNA sequences found in this sample. The rearrangement joins TRBV12-3 or TRBV12-4 to TRBJ1-2, with TRBD1 as a possible D gene (5 bases). The ends were cut back, 2 bases at V and 7 bases at J, with 5 bases in the middle. The CDR3 totals 11 residues. Here the CDR3 DNA reads TGTGCCAGCAGTTTAAGGGGTGGCTACACCTTC. Protein: CASSLRGGYTF.

This clone occurred once. The chain employs TRBV29-1 and TRBJ1-2; tentatively, D is TRBD1 (5 bases). CDR1 SQVTM and CDR2 ANQGSEA come from the germline V gene. The CDR3 has 14 amino acids. V lost 6 bases to trimming and J lost 2 bases, with 16 bases between them. The CDR3 bases are TGCAGCGTCCCAGGGATAACCACCAACTATGGCTACACCTTC. Its protein is CSVPGITTNYGYTF.

This chain uses TRBV18 with TRBJ2-3; TRBD1 matches at 10 bases. J was trimmed by 2 bases and V by 3 bases; bases with no gene match: 11. This CDR3 contains 18 residues. Germline values: CDR1 KGHSH, CDR2 LQKENI. For the CDR3, the DNA is TGTGCCAGCTCACCCTACCCCGGGGACAGGGGCCACACAGATACGCAGTATTTT. Translation gives CASSPYPGDRGHTDTQYF.

The rearrangement uses TRBV29-1 and TRBJ1-5, with TRBD1 as a possible D gene (6 bases). V lost 4 bases and J 2 bases, leaving 12 bases between the germline ends. The germline V gene has CDR1 SQVTM and CDR2 ANQGSEA. The length of the CDR3 is 14 residues. The CDR3 nucleotides are TGCAGCGTTGTACAGGGAGAACGCAATCAGCCCCAGCATTTT. As protein: CSVVQGERNQPQHF.

This clone has only a few counts. V gene TRBV27 combines with J gene TRBJ1-1; 7 positions agree with TRBD1. The germline CDR1 and CDR2 sequences are MNHEY and SMNVEV (reference sequence). The CDR3 is 19 amino acids. V was pared by 4 bases and J by 0 bases, with 17 bases of the junction left unmatched. DNA for the CDR3: TGTGCCAGCAGTTCCGAGCCAGGGGGGAGGTACCGAGTGAACACTGAAGCTTTCTTT. Translating it yields CASSSEPGGRYRVNTEAFF.

This chain connects TRBV6-2 or TRBV6-3 to TRBJ1-1; D unclear. The CDR3 spans 14 residues. V was trimmed by 3 bases and J by 3 bases, leaving 11 bases between them. CDR1 MNHEY and CDR2 SVGEGT come from the germline V gene. In DNA, the CDR3 is TGTGCCAGCAGTTATGGAGGGCGAGACACTGAAGCTTTCTTT. Its translation: CASSYGGRDTEAFF.